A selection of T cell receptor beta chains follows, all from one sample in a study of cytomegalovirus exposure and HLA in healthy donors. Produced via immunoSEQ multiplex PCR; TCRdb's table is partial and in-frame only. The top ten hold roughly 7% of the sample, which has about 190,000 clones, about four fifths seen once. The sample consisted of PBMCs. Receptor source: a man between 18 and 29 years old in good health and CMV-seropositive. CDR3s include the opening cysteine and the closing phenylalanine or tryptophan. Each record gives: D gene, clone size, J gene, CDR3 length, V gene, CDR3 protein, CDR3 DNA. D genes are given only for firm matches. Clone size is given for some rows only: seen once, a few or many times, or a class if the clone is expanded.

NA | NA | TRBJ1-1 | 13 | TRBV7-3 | CASSLSGYTEAFF | TGTGCCAGCAGCTTAAGCGGGTACACTGAAGCTTTCTTT
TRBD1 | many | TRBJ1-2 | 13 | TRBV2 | CASIGQGAGGYTF | TGTGCCAGCATAGGACAGGGGGCTGGAGGCTACACCTTC
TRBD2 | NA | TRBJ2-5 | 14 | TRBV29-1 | CSVEPGGRQETQYF | TGCAGCGTTGAACCCGGGGGGAGGCAAGAGACCCAGTACTTC
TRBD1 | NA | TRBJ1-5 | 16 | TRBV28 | CASSSPRGSSNQPQHF | TGTGCCAGCAGTTCTCCCAGGGGGTCGAGCAATCAGCCCCAGCATTTT
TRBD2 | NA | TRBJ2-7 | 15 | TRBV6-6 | CASAGTSGFSYEQYF | TGTGCCAGCGCCGGGACTAGCGGGTTCTCCTACGAGCAGTACTTC
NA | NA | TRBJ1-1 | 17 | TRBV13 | CASSLGNSGGENTEAFF | TGTGCCAGCAGCTTAGGCAATTCCGGGGGTGAGAACACTGAAGCTTTCTTT
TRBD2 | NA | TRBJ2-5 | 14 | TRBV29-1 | CSGSSGRASKTQYF | TGCAGCGGCAGTAGCGGGAGGGCCTCGAAGACCCAGTACTTC
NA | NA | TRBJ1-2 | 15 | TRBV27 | CASSSGGRFPYGYTF | TGTGCCAGCAGTTCCGGGGGACGGTTTCCCTATGGCTACACCTTC
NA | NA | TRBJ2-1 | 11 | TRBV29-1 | CSGRVYNEQFF | TGCAGCGGGAGGGTCTACAATGAGCAGTTCTTC
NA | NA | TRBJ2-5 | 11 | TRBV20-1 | CSGQAGETQYF | TGCAGTGGACAGGCCGGGGAGACCCAGTACTTC
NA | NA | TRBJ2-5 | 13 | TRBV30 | CAWGLSAGKTQYF | TGTGCCTGGGGCCTTTCGGCAGGGAAGACCCAGTACTTC
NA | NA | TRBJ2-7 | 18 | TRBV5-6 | CASSLVHLAGTPAYEQYF | TGTGCCAGCAGCTTGGTCCACCTCGCCGGGACTCCGGCTTACGAGCAGTACTTC
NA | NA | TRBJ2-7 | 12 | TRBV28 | CASTGLSYEQYF | TGTGCCAGCACAGGCCTCTCCTACGAGCAGTACTTC
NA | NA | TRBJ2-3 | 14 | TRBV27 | CASSPIQSSGTQYF | TGTGCCAGCAGTCCCATACAATCCTCTGGTACGCAGTATTTT
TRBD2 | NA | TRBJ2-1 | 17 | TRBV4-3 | CASSQDSGLAANNEQFF | TGCGCCAGCAGCCAAGACAGCGGCCTAGCGGCCAACAATGAGCAGTTCTTC
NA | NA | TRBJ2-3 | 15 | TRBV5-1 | CASSLRGLGTDTQYF | TGCGCCAGCAGCTTGCGGGGATTGGGCACAGATACGCAGTATTTT
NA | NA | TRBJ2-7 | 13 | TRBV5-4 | CASSFSRAHEQYF | TGTGCCAGCAGCTTTTCCAGGGCCCACGAGCAGTACTTC
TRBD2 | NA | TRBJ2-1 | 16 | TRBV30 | CAWSTTSVAGVNEQFF | TGTGCCTGGAGTACGACGTCGGTAGCGGGAGTCAATGAGCAGTTCTTC
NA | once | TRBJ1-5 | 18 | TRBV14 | CASSQDNPGQFSNQPQHF | TGTGCCAGCAGCCAAGATAACCCTGGACAGTTTAGCAATCAGCCCCAGCATTTT
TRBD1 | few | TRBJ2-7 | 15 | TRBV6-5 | CASSRPGQGPYEQYF | TGTGCCAGCAGTCGACCGGGACAGGGGCCCTACGAGCAGTACTTC
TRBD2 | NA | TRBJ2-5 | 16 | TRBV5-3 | CARSSPASGRGGTQYF | TGTGCCAGAAGCTCCCCGGCTAGCGGGAGGGGAGGGACCCAGTACTTC
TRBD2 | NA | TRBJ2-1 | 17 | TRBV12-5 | CASGLVVSGTPNNEQFF | TGTGCTAGTGGTTTGGTAGTTAGCGGGACCCCTAACAATGAGCAGTTCTTC
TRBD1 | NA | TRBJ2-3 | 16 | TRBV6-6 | CASSYSGTGGTDTQYF | TGTGCCAGCAGTTACTCGGGGACAGGGGGCACAGATACGCAGTATTTT
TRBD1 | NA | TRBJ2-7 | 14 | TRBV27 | CASSAGTGKYEQYF | TGTGCCAGCAGTGCCGGGACAGGGAAATACGAGCAGTACTTC
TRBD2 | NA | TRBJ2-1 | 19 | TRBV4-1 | CASSQTPSRLAGTYNEQFF | TGCGCCAGCAGCCAAACCCCGAGCCGACTAGCGGGCACATACAATGAGCAGTTCTTC
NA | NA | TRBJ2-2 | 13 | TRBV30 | CAWSASGLGELFF | TGTGCCTGGAGTGCATCAGGGCTCGGGGAGCTGTTTTTT
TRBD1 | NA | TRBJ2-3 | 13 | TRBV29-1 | CSVVGTGTDTQYF | TGCAGCGTTGTTGGGACAGGCACAGATACGCAGTATTTT
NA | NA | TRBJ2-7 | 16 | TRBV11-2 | CASSFFPVAGPYEQYF | TGTGCCAGCAGCTTCTTCCCGGTGGCGGGCCCCTACGAGCAGTACTTC
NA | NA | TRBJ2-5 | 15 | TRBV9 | CASSPQNWYQETQYF | TGTGCCAGCAGCCCACAGAATTGGTACCAAGAGACCCAGTACTTC
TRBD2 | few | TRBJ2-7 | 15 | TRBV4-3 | CASSQDLAGGYEQYF | TGCGCCAGCAGCCAAGATCTAGCGGGAGGCTACGAGCAGTACTTC
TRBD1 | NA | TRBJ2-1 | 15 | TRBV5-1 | CASSRPTGGVNEQFF | TGCGCCAGCAGCCGCCCGACAGGGGGAGTCAATGAGCAGTTCTTC
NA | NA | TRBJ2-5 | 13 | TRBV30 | CAWSRLLQETQYF | TGTGCCTGGAGTCGATTACTACAAGAGACCCAGTACTTC
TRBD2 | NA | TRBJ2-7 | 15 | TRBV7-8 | CASSSSGRSSYEQYF | TGTGCCAGCAGCTCGAGCGGGAGAAGTTCCTACGAGCAGTACTTC
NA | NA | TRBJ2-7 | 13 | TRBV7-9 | CASSDLTDYEQYF | TGTGCCAGCAGCGACTTAACGGACTACGAGCAGTACTTC
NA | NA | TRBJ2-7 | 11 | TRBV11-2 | CASTLGQIEYF | TGTGCCAGCACCCTTGGGCAGATAGAGTACTTC
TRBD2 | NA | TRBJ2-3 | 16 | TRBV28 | CASSLGLAGGVDTQYF | TGTGCCAGCAGTTTAGGTTTAGCGGGAGGGGTAGATACGCAGTATTTT
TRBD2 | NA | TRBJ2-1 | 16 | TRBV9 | CASSVGAGGASNEQFF | TGTGCCAGCAGCGTGGGCGCGGGAGGGGCCAGCAATGAGCAGTTCTTC
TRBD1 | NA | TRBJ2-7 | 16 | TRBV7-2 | CASSLVGQGASYEQYF | TGTGCCAGCAGCTTAGTGGGACAGGGGGCCTCCTACGAGCAGTACTTC
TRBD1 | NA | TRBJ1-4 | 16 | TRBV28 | CASSSPGQGRREKLFF | TGTGCCAGCAGTTCCCCGGGACAGGGGAGGAGGGAAAAACTGTTTTTT
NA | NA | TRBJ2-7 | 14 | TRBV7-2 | CASSQAGKRYEQYF | TGTGCCAGCAGCCAAGCGGGTAAAAGGTACGAGCAGTACTTC
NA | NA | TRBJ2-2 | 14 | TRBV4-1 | CASSSDIPRGGLFF | TGCGCCAGCAGCAGCGACATCCCTAGGGGAGGGCTGTTTTTT